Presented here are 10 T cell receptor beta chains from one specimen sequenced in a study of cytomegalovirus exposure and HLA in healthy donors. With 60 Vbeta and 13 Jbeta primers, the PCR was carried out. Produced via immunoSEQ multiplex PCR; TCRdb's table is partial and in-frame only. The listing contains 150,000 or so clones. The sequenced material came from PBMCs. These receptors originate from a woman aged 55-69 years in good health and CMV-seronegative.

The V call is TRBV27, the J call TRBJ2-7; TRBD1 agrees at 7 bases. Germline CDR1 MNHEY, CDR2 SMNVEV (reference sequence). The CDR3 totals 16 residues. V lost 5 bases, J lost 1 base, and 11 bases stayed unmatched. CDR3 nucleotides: TGTGCCAGCAGTGAACGACCGACAGGGCTTTCCTACGAGCAGTACTTC. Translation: CASSERPTGLSYEQYF.

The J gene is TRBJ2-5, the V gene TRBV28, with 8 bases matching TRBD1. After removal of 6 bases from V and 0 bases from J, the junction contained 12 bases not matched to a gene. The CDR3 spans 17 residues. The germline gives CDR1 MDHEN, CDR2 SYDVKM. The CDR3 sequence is CASSLLPETGDQETQYF. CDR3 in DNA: TGTGCCAGCAGCCTATTGCCCGAGACAGGGGACCAAGAGACCCAGTACTTC. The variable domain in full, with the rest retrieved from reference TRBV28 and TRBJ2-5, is DVKVTQSSRYLVKRTGEKVFLECVQDMDHENMFWYRQDPGLGLRLIYFSYDVKMKEKGDIPEGYSVSREKKERFSLILESASTNQTSMYLCASSLLPETGDQETQYFGPGTRLLVL.

The CDR3 here is CASSYQISTRGETQYF. The DNA of the CDR3 is TGTGCCAGCAGCTACCAAATCAGCACCAGGGGGGAGACCCAGTACTTC. The chain employs TRBV6-5 and TRBJ2-5; 7 bases agree with TRBD1. This CDR3 region has 16 residues. After removal of 6 bases from V and 5 bases from J, the junction contained 15 bases not matched to a gene. Germline V gene lookup returns CDR1 MNHEY and CDR2 SVGAGI.

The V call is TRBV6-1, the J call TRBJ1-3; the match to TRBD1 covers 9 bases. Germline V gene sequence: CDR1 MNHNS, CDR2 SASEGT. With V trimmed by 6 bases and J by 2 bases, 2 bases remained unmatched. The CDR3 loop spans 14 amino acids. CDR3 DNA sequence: TGTGCCAGCAGGACAGGGGGAACTGGAAACACCATATATTTT. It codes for CASRTGGTGNTIYF.

The CDR3 region has the DNA TGTGCCAGCAGTTTTACTAGCGGGGCCTACGAGCAGTACTTC. This translates into CASSFTSGAYEQYF. The J gene is TRBJ2-7, the V gene TRBV27, with 10 bases matching TRBD2. Trimming cost V 3 bases and J 2 bases; bases outside gene matches: 1. CDR1 is MNHEY, CDR2 SMNVEV, per germline (reference sequence). The CDR3 sequence is 14 residues long.

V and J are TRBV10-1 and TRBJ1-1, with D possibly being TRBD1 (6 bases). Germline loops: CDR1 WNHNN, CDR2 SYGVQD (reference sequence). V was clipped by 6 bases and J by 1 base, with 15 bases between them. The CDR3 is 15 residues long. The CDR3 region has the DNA TGCGCCAGCAGCGGGGGGAGGGGGTGGAACACTGAAGCTTTCTTT. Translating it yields CASSGGRGWNTEAFF.

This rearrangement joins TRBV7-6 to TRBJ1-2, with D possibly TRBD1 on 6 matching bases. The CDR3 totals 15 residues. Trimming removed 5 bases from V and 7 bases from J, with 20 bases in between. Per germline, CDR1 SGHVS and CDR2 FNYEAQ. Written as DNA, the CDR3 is TGTGCCAGCAGCCCCGGGGGGGCTCGGGTTTCTGGCTACACCTTC. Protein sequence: CASSPGGARVSGYTF. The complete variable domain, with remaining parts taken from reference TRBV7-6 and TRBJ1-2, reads GAGVSQSPRYKVTKRGQDVALRCDPISGHVSLYWYRQALGQGPEFLTYFNYEAQQDKSGLPNDRFSAERPEGSISTLTIQRTEQRDSAMYRCASSPGGARVSGYTFGSGTRLTVV.

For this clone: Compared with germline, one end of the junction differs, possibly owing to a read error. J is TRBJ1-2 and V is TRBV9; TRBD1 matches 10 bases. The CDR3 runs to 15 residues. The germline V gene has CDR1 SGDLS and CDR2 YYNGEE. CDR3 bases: TGTGCCAGCAGCGTAGTAGGGGACAGGGGCGGTGGCTGCACCTTC. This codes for CASSVVGDRGGGCTF.

The CDR3 DNA sequence: TGTGCCAGCAGTCTAAACCCGGGACAGGGGTATTACGAGCAGTACTTC. Amino acids: CASSLNPGQGYYEQYF. This chain connects TRBV27 to TRBJ2-7; TRBD1 matches at 10 bases. CDR1 and CDR2 (germline): MNHEY, SMNVEV (reference sequence). The CDR3 has 16 residues. V shed 5 bases and J 4 bases; nucleotides not matched to a gene: 11.

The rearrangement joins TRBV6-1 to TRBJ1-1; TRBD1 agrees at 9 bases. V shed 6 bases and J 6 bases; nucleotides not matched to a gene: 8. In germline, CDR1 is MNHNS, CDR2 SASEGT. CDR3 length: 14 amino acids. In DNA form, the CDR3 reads TGTGCCAGCAGCCGGGACAGGGTGGGGGCTGAAGCTTTCTTT. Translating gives CASSRDRVGAEAFF.